The present entry profiles one TCR beta chain with its context. Its antigen is not identified. Every donor was a healthy Caucasian. TCRdb re-analysed the 5' RACE reads in MiXCR, keeping a single row per CDR3 protein. The sample carries 450,000 or so distinct CDR3 sequences, over 12% recorded once. The V gene lost 4 bases and the J gene lost 4 bases, with 12 bases spanning the gap. The CDR3 sequence is 15 residues long. CDR1 and CDR2 (germline): KGHDR, SFDVKD. The data are from a study of identical twins. Study results and limitations: In cord blood, abundant beta clonotypes had fewer insertions; memory showed no trend. The models gave estimates that fell short of the out-of-frame TCR alpha sharing seen in monozygotic twins. Shared out-of-frame alpha sequences (those common to twins) showed excess low generation probability.

This same sample was also part of a study on yellow fever vaccine responses in identical twins.

The sample taken for sequencing was CD4+ T cells sorted from blood. The chain links TRBV24-1 to TRBJ2-2; D might be TRBD1 (6 bases). The origin of this receptor is a woman aged 18 to 35 in good health. This CDR3 reads CATSDPGQPTGELFF. CDR3 coding DNA: TGTGCCACCAGTGACCCTGGACAGCCCACCGGGGAGCTGTTTTTT.